The 22 T cell receptor beta chains below come from one sample, sequenced in a study of T-cell reconstitution after alpha-beta-depleted transplantation in children. The TCRbeta library was prepared with unique molecular identifiers. MiXCR, applied by TCRdb to the PCR reads, yields one record per CDR3 protein. The data contain around 450,000 distinct CDR3 sequences, roughly 44% of them singletons. The sample here was PBMCs, taken before TCRalphabeta/CD19-depleted stem cell transplant. The receptors were gathered from a girl aged 2-10 years with aplastic anemia, due to receive a stem cell transplant.

This rearrangement joins TRBV20-1 to TRBJ2-3; no clear D gene. This CDR3 has 16 amino acids. Germline V gives CDR1 DFQATT, CDR2 SNEGSKA (reference sequence). Trimming pared 0 bases from V and 0 bases from J, leaving 13 bases between. In DNA form, the CDR3 reads TGCAGTGCTAGAGATCTCTGGTTCCCTAGCACAGATACGCAGTATTTT. Translating it yields CSARDLWFPSTDTQYF.

This clonotype was detected a few times. The CDR3, as DNA: TGTGCCAGCAGTTCCGGGACAGGCCATTACAATGAGCAGTTCTTC. Protein product: CASSSGTGHYNEQFF. V and J are TRBV6-2 or TRBV6-3 and TRBJ2-1, with TRBD1 matching 8 bases. With V trimmed by 4 bases and J by 4 bases, 6 bases remained unmatched. The length of the CDR3 is 15 residues. Germline V lookup: CDR1 MNHEY, CDR2 SVGEGT.

The CDR3: CASSLEPDMNTEAFF. The CDR3 nucleotides are TGCGCCAGCAGCTTGGAGCCTGACATGAACACTGAAGCTTTCTTT. The V gene is TRBV5-1, the J gene TRBJ1-1; D unresolved. V was clipped by 0 bases and J by 0 bases, with 9 bases between them. In germline, CDR1 is SGHRS, CDR2 YFSETQ. This CDR3 has 15 amino acids.

With respect to this clonotype: The germline gene is not matched at one end of the junction; a read error may be the cause. The chain uses TRBV12-5 and TRBJ2-5; no clear D gene. CDR3 size: 13 residues. The germline V gene has CDR1 LGHNT and CDR2 FRNRAP. The CDR3 nucleotides read TGTGCTAGTGGTTTGGGCGGCGAAGAGACCCAGCACTTC. Protein sequence: CASGLGGEETQHF.

The J gene is TRBJ2-1, the V gene TRBV20-1; D gene ambiguous. This CDR3 has 14 residues. The germline CDR1 and CDR2 sequences are DFQATT and SNEGSKA (reference sequence). V was pared by 2 bases and J by 3 bases, with 11 bases between. For the CDR3, the DNA is TGCAGTGCTAGATCCAGTCTCCGCTACAATGAGCAGTTCTTC. Encoded protein: CSARSSLRYNEQFF.

The rearrangement joins TRBV2 to TRBJ2-4; TRBD2 matches at 10 bases. The CDR3 sequence is 15 residues long. Trimming at V came to 5 bases and at J to 4 bases, leaving 5 bases not matched to a gene. Germline values: CDR1 SNHLY, CDR2 FYNNEI. The CDR3 nucleotides are TGTGCCAGCAGTTGGAGCGGGAGGGATAAAAACATTCAGTACTTC. As protein: CASSWSGRDKNIQYF.

V and J are TRBV27 and TRBJ2-7; 7 bases map to TRBD2. V lost 8 bases to trimming and J lost 2 bases; unmatched junction nucleotides: 12. The CDR3 runs 15 residues. Per the germline V gene, CDR1 is MNHEY and CDR2 is SMNVEV (reference sequence). CDR3 in amino acids: CASASWGGSPYEQYF. CDR3 nucleotide sequence: TGTGCCAGCGCCTCCTGGGGGGGATCCCCCTACGAGCAGTACTTC.

J is TRBJ2-1 and V is TRBV12-3 or TRBV12-4, with TRBD2 matching 7 bases. With V trimmed by 6 bases and J by 4 bases, 15 bases remained unmatched. The CDR3 covers 17 residues. The CDR3 spells CASSSLAVAGRYNEQFF. CDR3 nucleotide sequence: TGTGCCAGCAGCTCCCTCGCGGTAGCGGGTCGGTACAATGAGCAGTTCTTC.

The chain recombines TRBV20-1 with TRBJ1-2; D call uncertain. Germline lookup yields CDR1 DFQATT and CDR2 SNEGSKA (reference sequence). The ends were cut back, 4 bases at V and 3 bases at J, with 9 bases in the middle. The CDR3 has 12 residues. For the CDR3, the DNA is TGCAGTGCTATTCAGCGAGACTATGGCTACACCTTC. Translated, it gives CSAIQRDYGYTF.

The V gene is TRBV10-3, the J gene TRBJ2-4; no clear D. From germline, CDR1 is ENHRY and CDR2 SYGVKD. V lost 0 bases and J lost 7, with 1 base in between. CDR3 length: 11 amino acids. For the CDR3, the DNA is TGTGCCATCAGTGAGTCGAACATTCAGTACTTC. Encoded protein: CAISESNIQYF.

The V call is TRBV27, the J call TRBJ1-4, with no clear D. The CDR3 contains 15 residues. The V and J ends lost 2 bases and 3 bases respectively, with 10 bases between them. The germline gives CDR1 MNHEY, CDR2 SMNVEV (reference sequence). The CDR3 coding sequence is TGTGCCAGCAGTTTAGCTCCGACCCCTAATGAAAAACTGTTTTTT. It codes for CASSLAPTPNEKLFF. Variable domain in full (rest from reference TRBV27 and TRBJ1-4): EAQVTQNPRYLITVTGKKLTVTCSQNMNHEYMSWYRQDPGLGLRQIYYSMNVEVTDKGDVPEGYKVSRKEKRNFPLILESPSPNQTSLYFCASSLAPTPNEKLFFGSGTQLSVL.

The V and J genes are TRBV10-3 and TRBJ2-3, with 13 bases matching TRBD2. The CDR3 consists of 18 residues. CDR1 is ENHRY and CDR2 is SYGVKD in the germline V gene. V lost 3 bases to trimming and J lost 4 bases; unmatched junction nucleotides: 10. CDR3 residues: CAISERGLAGVRSDTQYF. Written as DNA, the CDR3 is TGTGCCATCAGTGAAAGAGGACTAGCGGGAGTGAGATCAGATACGCAGTATTTT.

The CDR3 protein is CSAGDTIGDPRRLPYEQYF. CDR3 in DNA: TGCAGTGCTGGGGATACCATAGGGGATCCCCGTCGTTTACCCTACGAGCAGTACTTC. The chain carries TRBV20-1 and TRBJ2-7, with D perhaps TRBD1 (5 bases). The CDR3 is 19 amino acids. The V end lost 5 bases, the J end lost 2 bases, and 31 bases lay between the germline ends. The V gene's germline CDR1 is DFQATT and CDR2 SNEGSKA (reference sequence).

There are many counts of this clonotype. The V gene is TRBV7-2, the J gene TRBJ2-1, with TRBD2 identical over 8 bases. V was pared by 2 bases and J by 5 bases, with 5 bases of the junction left unmatched. Germline-derived CDR1 and CDR2 are SGHTA and FQGNSA. The CDR3 has 15 residues. This CDR3 is CASSLSSGYHNEQFF. The CDR3 nucleotides are TGTGCCAGCAGCTTATCTAGCGGGTACCACAATGAGCAGTTCTTC.

This clonotype was counted once. This chain connects TRBV19 to TRBJ2-3; no reliable D call. CDR3 length: 14 residues. CDR1 and CDR2 (germline): LNHDA, SQIVND (reference sequence). V was trimmed by 1 base and J by 6 bases, leaving 11 bases between them. The CDR3 nucleotides read TGTGCCAGTAGTATAGGGCTGGCTCCCGATACGCAGTATTTT. Residues: CASSIGLAPDTQYF.

This clonotype showed up many times. The CDR3 sequence: CASSLRTQETQYF. The CDR3 DNA sequence: TGCGCCAGCAGCTTGCGGACCCAAGAGACCCAGTACTTC. The chain is built from TRBV5-1 and TRBJ2-5, with D unclear. Germline values: CDR1 SGHRS, CDR2 YFSETQ. This CDR3 has 13 amino acids. The V end was cut by 1 base, the J end by 1 base, with 5 bases between.

V usage is TRBV6-4 and J usage is TRBJ2-3; D is possibly TRBD2 (7 bases). Germline CDR1 reads MRHNA; CDR2 reads SNTAGT. The CDR3 runs 15 residues. Trimming removed 3 bases at V and 2 bases at J, with 12 bases between. The CDR3 DNA is TGTGCCAGCAGTGAAGGGGGGGACCCCACAGATACGCAGTATTTT. Its translation: CASSEGGDPTDTQYF.

The V gene is TRBV15, the J gene TRBJ1-6; no reliable D call. Trimming left V 0 bases short and J 7 bases short, with 10 bases between. Germline CDR1 LNHNV, CDR2 YYDKDF (reference sequence). This CDR3 comprises 15 residues. The CDR3 protein is CATSRDPTRNSPLHF. Here the CDR3 DNA reads TGTGCCACCAGCAGAGATCCGACAAGGAATTCACCCCTCCACTTT.

The rearrangement uses TRBV6-5 and TRBJ1-1; possible D gene TRBD1, 5 bases. The CDR3 length is 12 residues. Germline CDR1 is MNHEY and CDR2 is SVGAGI. Trimming cost V 6 bases and J 4 bases, with 9 bases left between them. CDR3 sequence (DNA): TGTGCCAGCAGCAGGGTGGGCACTGAAGCTTTCTTT. Translated: CASSRVGTEAFF.

This chain links TRBV6-1 with TRBJ2-5; 8 bases are shared with TRBD1. This CDR3 has 14 amino acids. The germline V gene encodes CDR1 MNHNS and CDR2 SASEGT. With 4 bases clipped from V and 5 bases from J, the junction kept 6 bases outside the gene matches. The CDR3 region has the DNA TGTGCCAGCAGTGCCCGGACAGGGAGGGAGACCCAGTACTTC. The encoded protein is CASSARTGRETQYF.

This clonotype was seen at least ten times. The genes are TRBV7-9 and TRBJ2-3; 10 positions agree with TRBD2. Germline V gene data show CDR1 as SEHNR and CDR2 as FQNEAQ (reference sequence). The CDR3 loop spans 16 amino acids. J lost 5 bases, V lost 2 bases, and 7 bases had no gene match. The CDR3 sequence: CASSLRLAGAEDTQYF. CDR3 in DNA: TGTGCCAGCAGCTTAAGGCTAGCGGGAGCGGAAGATACGCAGTATTTT. Combining the CDR3 with reference TRBV7-9 and TRBJ2-3 gives the whole variable domain DTGVSQNPRHKITKRGQNVTFRCDPISEHNRLYWYRQTLGQGPEFLTYFQNEAQLEKSRLLSDRFSAERPKGSFSTLEIQRTEQGDSAMYLCASSLRLAGAEDTQYFGPGTRLTVL.

This clonotype was found once. The genes are TRBV27 and TRBJ2-3; 11 bases fit TRBD2. Trimming took 5 bases from V and 0 from J; bases not matched to a gene: 7. The germline V gene has CDR1 MNHEY and CDR2 SMNVEV (reference sequence). This CDR3 has 17 amino acids. The CDR3 loop is CASSPLRTSGSTDTQYF. Here the CDR3 DNA reads TGTGCCAGCAGTCCCCTTAGGACTAGCGGGAGCACAGATACGCAGTATTTT.